This T cell receptor beta chain appears in the sequencing data of a study of memory CD4+ T cells and cytomegalovirus serostatus. Study results and caveats: CMV serostatus prediction reached median AUC roughly 0.95, or 0.91 with US-trained model.

V was clipped by 1 base and J by 8 bases, with 5 bases between them. There are 12 residues in the CDR3. Germline V gene sequence: CDR1 LGHNA, CDR2 YNFKEQ. As for this clone: Its antigen is unidentified.

Single viable CD3+CD4+CD8-CD45RO+ cells were sorted as the memory CD4+ T cells. Sequencing was performed with immunoSEQ multiplex PCR; in TCRdb, only in-frame clones are kept and a portion is missing. This table has roughly 86,000 clones, 80% appearing once. The sample comprised memory CD4+ T cells from blood. The V call is TRBV4-2, the J call TRBJ1-4; the D is unclear. This clonotype was sampled from an adult in good health and CMV-seropositive. CDR3 amino acids: CASSQANEKLFF. CDR3 in DNA: TGTGCCAGCAGCCAAGCCAACGAAAAACTGTTTTTT.